The rows below give T cell receptor beta chains drawn from one sample of a study of Graves' ophthalmopathy and Graves' hyperthyroidism. TCRdb fed the multiplex PCR reads into MiXCR, producing one record per CDR3 protein. Here the sample spans about 400,000 distinct CDR3 sequences, approximately 15% being singletons. Sequenced sample: peripheral blood. These receptors were obtained from a woman under 30 with stable Graves' hyperthyroidism. Each CDR3 is given with its conserved first and last residue. D genes are given only for firm matches. Clone size appears in some rows only: once, few, many, or a class for an expanded clone.

d_gene	abundance	v_gene	j_gene	CDR3nt	CDR3aa
TRBD2	few	TRBV12-3/TRBV12-4	TRBJ2-2	TGTGCCAGCGTCCTCCCGGGGGGGCCGGTCGGGGAGCTGTTTTTT	CASVLPGGPVGELFF
-	-	TRBV6-2/TRBV6-3	TRBJ1-1	TGTGCCAGCAGTTATAACCCACCCGTCTACACTGAAGCTTTCTTT	CASSYNPPVYTEAFF
-	many	TRBV6-2/TRBV6-3	TRBJ2-7	TGTGCCAGCAGTTACTCCCAGGGTTTCTACGAGCAGTACTTC	CASSYSQGFYEQYF
-	many	TRBV29-1	TRBJ1-3	TGCAGCGTCCAACAGGGAAACACCATATATTTT	CSVQQGNTIYF
-	-	TRBV19	TRBJ1-5	TGTGCCAGTACCCTCCGGGGGGTCCATAGCAATCAGCCCCAGCATTTT	CASTLRGVHSNQPQHF
TRBD1	few	TRBV28	TRBJ1-1	TGTGCCAGCAGTTCTTCCGCAGGGGGCACTGAAGCTTTCTTT	CASSSSAGGTEAFF
TRBD1	many	TRBV6-2/TRBV6-3	TRBJ1-5	TGTGCCAGCAGTTACTGGGGACAGGGGTTTTCCGTGAGCAATCAGCCCCAGCATTTT	CASSYWGQGFSVSNQPQHF
-	many	TRBV29-1	TRBJ2-5	TGCAGCGTTGGCCGGGACACCCAAGAGACCCAGTACTTC	CSVGRDTQETQYF
-	many	TRBV11-2	TRBJ1-2	TGTGCCAGCAGCCTTGTATCCCGGAAGGGCTACACCTTC	CASSLVSRKGYTF
TRBD1	many	TRBV12-3/TRBV12-4	TRBJ2-7	TGTGCCAGCAGTTTAGGGACAGGGAACCTGAAGCAGTACTTC	CASSLGTGNLKQYF
-	many	TRBV2	TRBJ2-7	TGTGCCAGCCAAAGAATAGAGCAGTACTTC	CASQRIEQYF
-	-	TRBV3-1	TRBJ1-2	TGTGCCAGCAGCCACGGGACGGTTCCAGCTAACTATGGCTACACCTTC	CASSHGTVPANYGYTF
-	many	TRBV11-2	TRBJ1-5	TGTGCCAGCAGCTTAAGAGGGGATATAGGCAATCAGCCCCAGCATTTT	CASSLRGDIGNQPQHF
TRBD2	many	TRBV11-3	TRBJ2-5	TGTGCCAGCAGCTCCCCACGGACTCCGGGAGGGGAGACCCAGTACTTC	CASSSPRTPGGETQYF
TRBD2	many	TRBV12-3/TRBV12-4	TRBJ2-7	TGTGCCAGCAGCCCCGGGACTAGCGGGGGGGCCGTATACGAGCAGTACTTC	CASSPGTSGGAVYEQYF
-	many	TRBV29-1	TRBJ1-1	TGCAGCGTTGAAGTGGGGGCGCGGATGAACACTGAAGCTTTCTTT	CSVEVGARMNTEAFF
TRBD2	-	TRBV3-1	TRBJ2-7	TGTGCCAGCAGCCAACGGACTAGCGGTCCTTACGAGCAGTACTTC	CASSQRTSGPYEQYF
-	-	TRBV4-2	TRBJ1-1	TGTGCCAGCAGCCAAGAAGGAGGGCTGGTAGCTTTCTTT	CASSQEGGLVAFF
-	-	TRBV5-6	TRBJ2-7	TGTGCCAGCAGCTTAGATACGGGACACCTCTACGAGCAGTACTTC	CASSLDTGHLYEQYF
TRBD1	-	TRBV6-5	TRBJ1-2	TGTGCCAGCAGTTACGAAGGGACAGGGAGCTTCTATGGCTACACCTTC	CASSYEGTGSFYGYTF
-	many	TRBV6-4	TRBJ2-7	TGTGCCAGCAGTGACTCTTGCGGGCCCGACCTCTACGAGCAGTACTTC	CASSDSCGPDLYEQYF
-	few	TRBV20-1	TRBJ2-7	TGCAGTGCTAGAGATATAGCCGTGGGCGAGGGTGGTATCTACGAGCAGTACTTC	CSARDIAVGEGGIYEQYF
-	many	TRBV20-1	TRBJ1-5	TGCAGTGCTAGAGCGGGGGGGCGAGGTGATCAGCCCCAGCATTTT	CSARAGGRGDQPQHF
-	-	TRBV5-1	TRBJ1-2	TGCGCCAGCAGCCGGGGGGAAGAGGTCTATGGCTACACCTTC	CASSRGEEVYGYTF
TRBD1	many	TRBV7-8	TRBJ2-7	TGTGCCAGCAGCCACCTGGACAGGGTGAGGGAGCAGTACTTC	CASSHLDRVREQYF
-	many	TRBV6-2/TRBV6-3	TRBJ1-1	TGTGCCAGCAGATTACAGGTGAACACTGAAGCTTTCTTT	CASRLQVNTEAFF
-	-	TRBV12-3/TRBV12-4	TRBJ2-2	TGTGCCAGCAGCTCGGCGACCGGGGAGCTGTTTTTT	CASSSATGELFF
-	many	TRBV12-3/TRBV12-4	TRBJ1-1	TGTGCCAGCAGTTTAGTGGGCTTTGACACTGAAGCTTTCTTT	CASSLVGFDTEAFF
-	many	TRBV12-3/TRBV12-4	TRBJ1-1	TGTGCCAGCACCCGCACAGGTGGGAACACTGAAGCTTTCTTT	CASTRTGGNTEAFF
TRBD2	many	TRBV25-1	TRBJ2-5	TGTGCCAGCAGTTGGGCTAGCGGGGAGACCCAGTACTTC	CASSWASGETQYF
TRBD1	many	TRBV6-1	TRBJ1-2	TGTGCCAGCAGTGGGAATTTGGAGACAGGGTGGAACTATGGCTACACCTTC	CASSGNLETGWNYGYTF
TRBD2	many	TRBV6-2/TRBV6-3	TRBJ2-5	TGTGCCAGCAGTTACCTACTAGCGGGGGTTGGAGAGACCCAGTACTTC	CASSYLLAGVGETQYF
TRBD2	many	TRBV9	TRBJ2-7	TGTGCCAGCAGCGCCTACGGGGGGGGCTACGAGCAGTACTTC	CASSAYGGGYEQYF
TRBD1	many	TRBV29-1	TRBJ1-1	TGCAGCGTGGGACAGGGTTTCACTGAAGCTTTCTTT	CSVGQGFTEAFF
-	few	TRBV7-3	TRBJ2-2	TGTGCCAGCAGCTCAACAGGGTTACCCGGGGAGCTGTTTTTT	CASSSTGLPGELFF
-	few	TRBV18	TRBJ2-7	TGTGCCAGCTCACCTCCGGGACACTCCTACGAGCAGTACTTC	CASSPPGHSYEQYF
-	many	TRBV7-9	TRBJ1-2	TGTGCCAGCAGCCCCGCAGGGCTACCCTATGGCTACACCTTC	CASSPAGLPYGYTF
-	-	TRBV5-6	TRBJ2-2	TGTGCCAGCAGCGTAGTAGCCGGGGAGCTGTTTTTT	CASSVVAGELFF
TRBD2	-	TRBV7-2	TRBJ2-2	TGTGCCAGCAGCTTAGCGAGGGGAGCGGGGGGCCCTTTTAAGGAGCTGTTTTTT	CASSLARGAGGPFKELFF